The present entry profiles one T cell receptor (beta chain) with its context. Generated by immunoSEQ multiplex PCR, the TCRdb table keeps only in-frame clones and is missing some. Of 80,000 to 100,000 clones in the sample, around three quarters were seen once. The data were taken from a study of blood T cell repertoires in COVID-19. Study information: Spain, Italy and the United States supplied samples that represented acute and convalescent COVID-19. In each case, the material was cDNA or gDNA derived from T cells, B-cell-depleted T cells, or PBMCs.

The CDR3 consists of 13 residues. Trimming stripped 7 bases from V and 2 bases from J, with 10 bases between. Per the germline V gene, CDR1 is MNHNY and CDR2 is SVGAGI (reference sequence). The TCR originated in an older woman with acute or convalescent COVID-19. Sequenced input: peripheral blood. The chain couples TRBV6-6 to TRBJ2-3; a weak D match, TRBD2 (5 bases). CDR3 amino acids: CASKAGPTDTQYF. CDR3 sequence (DNA): TGTGCCAGCAAGGCGGGCCCCACAGATACGCAGTATTTT.